The sequence of this TCR beta chain was determined in a study of OX40 agonist ivuxolimab in advanced cancers. Overall study findings and caveats: Mean expanded clone counts were higher in CD8+ than CD4+ T cells. Low clonal expansion, among the lowest seen, marked partial responders at 0.1-3.0 mg/kg. Low normalized T-cell clonal expansion was also seen in some nonresponders.

This clone showed up just once. Its antigen is as yet unknown. TCRdb's table, derived via immunoSEQ multiplex PCR, lists solely in-frame clones and lacks some. The sample has tens of thousands of clones, 80% to 85% seen once. Anyone with autoimmune disease history or systemic immunosuppression was excluded. This receptor was taken from an adult with an advanced solid tumor such as melanoma, head and neck, liver or kidney cancer. The sequencing here drew on CD4+ or CD8+ T cells sorted from blood, taken in a trial of the OX40 agonist ivuxolimab.

The DNA for the CDR3 is TGTGCCAGTAGCCCGGGACACCCGAACACTGAAGCTTTCTTT. Its protein is CASSPGHPNTEAFF. The V call is TRBV19, the J call TRBJ1-1; possibly TRBD1 for D (6 bases). The CDR3 loop spans 14 amino acids. Germline V gene lookup returns CDR1 LNHDA and CDR2 SQIVND (reference sequence). V lost 6 bases and J lost 1, with 12 bases in between. Full variable domain (rest looked up from reference TRBV19 and TRBJ1-1): DGGITQSPKYLFRKEGQNVTLSCEQNLNHDAMYWYRQDPGQGLRLIYYSQIVNDFQKGDIAEGYSVSREKKESFPLTVTSAQKNPTAFYLCASSPGHPNTEAFFGQGTRLTVV.